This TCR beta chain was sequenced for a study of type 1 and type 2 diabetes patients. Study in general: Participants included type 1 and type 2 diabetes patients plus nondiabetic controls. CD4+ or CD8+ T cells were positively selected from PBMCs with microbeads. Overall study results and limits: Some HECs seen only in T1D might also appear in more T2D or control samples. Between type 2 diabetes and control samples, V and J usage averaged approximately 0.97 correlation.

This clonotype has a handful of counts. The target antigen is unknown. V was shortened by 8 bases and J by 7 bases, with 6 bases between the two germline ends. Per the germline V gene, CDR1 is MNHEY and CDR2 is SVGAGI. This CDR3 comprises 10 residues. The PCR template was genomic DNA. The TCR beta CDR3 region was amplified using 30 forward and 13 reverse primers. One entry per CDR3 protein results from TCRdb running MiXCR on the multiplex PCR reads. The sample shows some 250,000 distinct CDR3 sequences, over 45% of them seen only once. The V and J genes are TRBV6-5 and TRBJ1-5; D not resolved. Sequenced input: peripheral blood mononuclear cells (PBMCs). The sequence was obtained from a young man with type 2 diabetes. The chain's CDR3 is CASGLQPQHF. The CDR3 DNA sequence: TGTGCCAGCGGCTTGCAGCCCCAGCATTTT.